The next 2 T cell receptor beta chains were all read from a single sample in a study of neoadjuvant anti-PD-1 for oral cavity cancer. Profiling relied on immunoSEQ multiplex PCR, and the TCRdb table lists in-frame clones only, not all of them. The data show roughly 14,000 clones, 50% to 70% seen once. The sample in question was PBMCs, obtained before nivolumab (anti-PD-1) treatment. The receptors originated from a person between 40 and 80 years old with oral cavity squamous cell carcinoma.

The rearrangement uses TRBV19 and TRBJ1-6; D is perhaps TRBD1 (5 bases). Looked up from germline, CDR1 is LNHDA and CDR2 is SQIVND (reference sequence). Trimming stripped 6 bases from V and 7 bases from J, with 19 bases between. The CDR3 totals 16 residues. The CDR3, as DNA: TGTGCCAGTAGGAGAGATCCAGGGAATGGCAATTCACCCCTCCACTTT. This translates into CASRRDPGNGNSPLHF.

The CDR3 protein is CASSLGTFTGELFF. The CDR3 DNA is TGTGCCAGCAGCTTGGGGACTTTCACCGGGGAGCTGTTTTTT. V is TRBV5-4 and J is TRBJ2-2, with TRBD2 as a possible D gene (5 bases). Trimming left V 0 bases short and J 4 bases short, with 7 bases between. The germline gives CDR1 SGHNT, CDR2 YYREEE (reference sequence). This CDR3 is built from 14 residues.